The 27 T cell receptor beta chains below come from one sample, sequenced in a study of blood T cell repertoires in COVID-19. Libraries were prepared by immunoSEQ multiplex PCR; TCRdb keeps only in-frame clonotypes and omits some of them. The sample contains tens of thousands of clones, 89% of which appear only once. Sequences were obtained from peripheral blood. All receptors come from a man in his fifties or sixties with COVID-19, enrolled during active disease.

This clone was counted a single time. V gene TRBV18 combines with J gene TRBJ1-5, with TRBD1 as a possible D gene (6 bases). The CDR3 is made up of 16 amino acids. Germline assignment: CDR1 KGHSH and CDR2 LQKENI. Between the trimmed V and J ends, which lost 6 bases and 0 bases, there was a span of 15 bases. This CDR3 reads CASSLEGGASNQPQHF. The DNA of the CDR3 is TGTGCCAGCTCCCTCGAAGGGGGGGCTAGCAATCAGCCCCAGCATTTT.

This clone was seen a handful of times. The chain joins TRBV9 to TRBJ2-1; 9 bases are shared with TRBD1. The germline V gene has CDR1 SGDLS and CDR2 YYNGEE. Germline trimming cut 0 bases from V and 8 bases from J; bases unmatched to any gene: 3. CDR3 length equals 14 residues. CDR3 nucleotide sequence: TGTGCCAGCAGCGTAGACAGGGGGCGTCATGAGCAGTTCTTC. This translates into CASSVDRGRHEQFF.

The sample holds one count of this clone. The V call is TRBV4-1, the J call TRBJ1-5, with D possibly being TRBD1 (5 bases). The germline V gene has CDR1 MGHRA and CDR2 YSYEKL. This CDR3 has 15 amino acids. V dropped 0 bases and J dropped 5 bases, with 11 bases sitting between them. The CDR3 protein is CASSQEPGSYQPQHF. CDR3 DNA sequence: TGCGCCAGCAGCCAAGAGCCAGGGTCCTATCAGCCCCAGCATTTT.

This clone was seen a handful of times. This chain joins TRBV25-1 and TRBJ2-3; TRBD2 matches at 7 bases. The CDR3 spans 13 residues. V was clipped by 4 bases and J by 4 bases; unmatched bases: 2. Per the germline V gene, CDR1 is MGHDK and CDR2 is SYGVNS. CDR3 nucleotides: TGTGCCAGCAGTGGGGAGGGGTCAGATACGCAGTATTTT. This translates into CASSGEGSDTQYF.

This chain joins TRBV5-1 and TRBJ2-1; D uncertain. The CDR3 sequence is 14 residues long. V lost 4 bases and J lost 2, with 10 bases in between. CDR1 SGHRS and CDR2 YFSETQ come from the germline V gene. The CDR3 DNA follows: TGCGCCAGCAGCCCGGAGCTCCCCTACAATGAGCAGTTCTTC. Translating it yields CASSPELPYNEQFF.

This clone was seen just once. This sequence joins TRBV7-3 and TRBJ1-2, with 8 bases that match TRBD1. The CDR3 runs to 13 residues. Germline values: CDR1 SGHTA, CDR2 FQGTGA. J lost 2 bases, V lost 5 bases, and 1 base had no gene match. Here the CDR3 reads CASSRTGNYGYTF. CDR3 bases: TGTGCCAGCAGCCGGACAGGGAACTATGGCTACACCTTC. The full variable domain, completed using reference TRBV7-3 and TRBJ1-2, is GAGVSQTPSNKVTEKGKYVELRCDPISGHTALYWYRQSLGQGPEFLIYFQGTGAADDSGLPNDRFFAVRPEGSVSTLKIQRTERGDSAVYLCASSRTGNYGYTFGSGTRLTVV.

The CDR3, as DNA: TGTGCCAGCAGCCCCCCCTCTACTCGAGACACCATATATTTT. Residues: CASSPPSTRDTIYF. V and J are TRBV6-5 and TRBJ1-3; D remains unclear. The V gene's germline CDR1 is MNHEY and CDR2 SVGAGI. The CDR3 runs 14 residues. Between the trimmed V and J ends, which lost 6 bases and 8 bases, there was a span of 17 bases.

This chain links TRBV5-1 with TRBJ2-1; the match to TRBD2 covers 9 bases. V shed 4 bases and J 9 bases; nucleotides not matched to a gene: 11. The germline gives CDR1 SGHRS, CDR2 YFSETQ. This CDR3 has 15 amino acids. CDR3 residues: CASSLSGRSDSEQFF. The CDR3 bases are TGCGCCAGCAGCCTAAGCGGGAGGTCCGATAGTGAGCAGTTCTTC.

V and J are TRBV2 and TRBJ2-5; TRBD2 agrees at 8 bases. The CDR3 sequence is 14 residues long. Germline CDR1 reads SNHLY; CDR2 reads FYNNEI. Losses at the gene ends were 2 bases for V and 6 bases for J; bases not matched to a gene: 5. Here the CDR3 DNA reads TGTGCCAGCAGTGAAACGGGAGGGCCGAAGACCCAGTACTTC. It encodes CASSETGGPKTQYF. The entire variable domain, with the rest obtained from reference TRBV2 and TRBJ2-5, is as follows: EPEVTQTPSHQVTQMGQEVILRCVPISNHLYFYWYRQILGQKVEFLVSFYNNEISEKSEIFDDQFSVERPDGSNFTLKIRSTKLEDSAMYFCASSETGGPKTQYFGPGTRLLVL.

The chain links TRBV3-1 (or the pseudogene TRBV3-2) to TRBJ1-4; a possible D gene is TRBD1 (5 bases). In germline, CDR1 is LGHDT, CDR2 YNNKEL (reference sequence). This CDR3 has 14 amino acids. V lost 1 base, J lost 8 bases, and 11 bases lay in between. Written as DNA, the CDR3 is TGTGCCAGCAGCCAAGGGGGCAGGGTCGAAAAACTGTTTTTT. Translation: CASSQGGRVEKLFF.

J is TRBJ2-7 and V is TRBV5-1; TRBD2 aligns across 8 bases. Germline lookup yields CDR1 SGHRS and CDR2 YFSETQ. The CDR3 totals 14 residues. V lost 0 bases, J lost 2 bases, and 1 base stayed unmatched. The CDR3 is CASSLGAGAYEQYF. CDR3 DNA: TGCGCCAGCAGCTTGGGAGCGGGAGCCTACGAGCAGTACTTC.

The J gene is TRBJ1-6, the V gene TRBV6-5; D remains ambiguous. Trimming left V 5 bases short and J 11 bases short, with 10 bases between. The CDR3 is 12 amino acids. Germline-derived CDR1 and CDR2 are MNHEY and SVGAGI. The CDR3 loop is CASSRLPAPLHF. CDR3 nucleotide sequence: TGTGCCAGCAGTCGTCTACCGGCACCCCTCCACTTT.

The CDR3 loop is CASSKLADSDTQYF. DNA of the CDR3: TGTGCCAGTAGTAAACTAGCGGACTCAGATACGCAGTATTTT. The gene calls are TRBV19 and TRBJ2-3; TRBD2 agrees at 8 bases. Trimming cost V 4 bases and J 4 bases; bases outside gene matches: 4. The CDR3 has 14 amino acids. CDR1 LNHDA and CDR2 SQIVND come from the germline V gene (reference sequence).

The chain employs TRBV6-5 and TRBJ1-2, with TRBD1 identical over 8 bases. Germline-derived CDR1 and CDR2 are MNHEY and SVGAGI. The CDR3 has 14 amino acids. V lost 6 bases and J lost 8; bases outside the gene matches: 11. For the CDR3, the DNA is TGTGCCAGCAGCCGTGACAGGGGCAAAGGGGGCTACACCTTC. The encoded protein is CASSRDRGKGGYTF.

The gene calls are TRBV5-1 and TRBJ1-4; tentative D call: TRBD1 (6 bases). Trimming pared 0 bases from V and 1 base from J, leaving 7 bases between. CDR3 length: 15 residues. CDR1 is SGHRS, CDR2 YFSETQ, per germline. CDR3 sequence: CASSLGGLTNEKLFF. The CDR3 DNA reads TGCGCCAGCAGCTTGGGGGGGCTAACTAATGAAAAACTGTTTTTT.

The gene calls are TRBV3-1 (or the pseudogene TRBV3-2) and TRBJ2-1; D unresolved. CDR3 size: 13 residues. CDR1 and CDR2 (germline): LGHDT, YNNKEL (reference sequence). V lost 0 bases and J 6 bases, leaving 6 bases between the germline ends. The chain's CDR3 is CASSQDKLNEQFF. The CDR3 coding sequence is TGTGCCAGCAGCCAAGATAAGCTCAATGAGCAGTTCTTC.

This rearrangement joins TRBV7-2 to TRBJ2-1; 8 bases agree with TRBD2. Germline assignment: CDR1 SGHTA and CDR2 FQGNSA. The CDR3 runs 15 residues. V lost 1 base to trimming and J lost 5 bases; unmatched junction nucleotides: 4. The DNA for the CDR3 is TGTGCCAGCAGCTTAGGGACTAGCTTAGACAATGAGCAGTTCTTC. It encodes CASSLGTSLDNEQFF. The entire variable domain, with the rest obtained from reference TRBV7-2 and TRBJ2-1, is as follows: GAGVSQSPSNKVTEKGKDVELRCDPISGHTALYWYRQSLGQGLEFLIYFQGNSAPDKSGLPSDRFSAERTGGSVSTLTIQRTQQEDSAVYLCASSLGTSLDNEQFFGPGTRLTVL.

The chain is built from TRBV24-1 and TRBJ2-3; 7 bases are a match to TRBD2. J gave up 1 base and V 5 bases, and 11 bases lay outside the gene matches. The CDR3 extends over 17 amino acids. From germline, CDR1 is KGHDR and CDR2 SFDVKD. CDR3 residues: CATSGLAATKGTDTQYF. The CDR3, as DNA: TGTGCCACCAGTGGTCTAGCGGCTACTAAAGGCACAGATACGCAGTATTTT.

J is TRBJ2-1 and V is TRBV4-3; D may be TRBD1 (5 bases). The germline CDR1 and CDR2 sequences are LGHNA and YSLEER. V lost 0 bases, J lost 0 bases, and 9 bases lay in between. The CDR3 covers 16 residues. The CDR3 nucleotides read TGCGCCAGCAGCCAAGACTCAGGGTCCTCCTACAATGAGCAGTTCTTC. Encoded protein: CASSQDSGSSYNEQFF.

The chain has TRBV7-8 and TRBJ2-7; the match to TRBD1 covers 11 bases. V shed 1 base, J shed 7 bases, and the junction held 6 bases outside the gene matches. Germline V gene data show CDR1 as SGHVS and CDR2 as FQNEAQ. The CDR3 extends over 15 amino acids. Written as DNA, the CDR3 is TGTGCCAGCAGCTTAGGGACAGGGGGCATTTTTGAGCAGTACTTC. It encodes CASSLGTGGIFEQYF.

This chain connects TRBV27 to TRBJ2-6, with 13 bases lining up with TRBD2. The junction had 6 bases not matched to a gene; V was cut back by 5 bases and J by 2 bases. The CDR3 consists of 18 residues. CDR1 is MNHEY and CDR2 is SMNVEV in the germline V gene (reference sequence). CDR3 bases: TGTGCCAGCAGTACTCTTGGACTAGCGGGAGCTGGGGCCAACGTCCTGACTTTC. It is translated as CASSTLGLAGAGANVLTF.

This chain joins TRBV5-5 and TRBJ1-1; D is unresolved. With 4 bases removed from V and 5 bases from J, the gap between germline ends came to 12 bases. The germline V gene encodes CDR1 SGHKS and CDR2 YYEKEE (reference sequence). This CDR3 has 13 amino acids. CDR3 nucleotides: TGTGCCAGCAGCCCCTCACCTGAGACTGAAGCTTTCTTT. This codes for CASSPSPETEAFF.

This clone is a singleton in its sample. DNA for the CDR3: TGTGCCAGCACCCCGTCGGGACAAATGAACACTGAAGCTTTCTTT. Translation gives CASTPSGQMNTEAFF. The chain is built from TRBV2 and TRBJ1-1, with D perhaps matching TRBD1 (6 bases). The CDR3 has 15 residues. V was trimmed by 7 bases and J by 0 bases, leaving 15 bases between them. Germline CDR1 is SNHLY and CDR2 is FYNNEI.

The chain is built from TRBV30 and TRBJ1-5, with D unclear. The germline gives CDR1 GTSNPN, CDR2 SVGIG (reference sequence). V was trimmed by 2 bases and J by 5 bases, leaving 16 bases between them. The CDR3 covers 15 residues. The CDR3 protein is CAWSSYAVGDQPQHF. For the CDR3, the DNA is TGTGCCTGGAGTTCATACGCCGTGGGAGATCAGCCCCAGCATTTT.

This clone was detected only a few times. The rearrangement uses TRBV7-9 and TRBJ1-2; D gene unclear. V shed 1 base and J shed 4 bases, with 7 bases lying between them. The CDR3 sequence is 13 residues long. CDR1 SEHNR and CDR2 FQNEAQ come from the germline V gene (reference sequence). This chain's CDR3 is CASSLGESYGYTF. The CDR3 DNA sequence: TGTGCCAGCAGCTTAGGGGAGAGCTATGGCTACACCTTC.

V and J are TRBV12-5 and TRBJ2-3; TRBD2 matches 14 bases. Trimming removed 0 bases from V and 3 bases from J; junction bases left unmatched: 14. CDR3 length: 21 residues. The germline CDR1 and CDR2 sequences are LGHNT and FRNRAP. This CDR3 is CASGLVSLGLAGAVGTDTQYF. The CDR3 DNA reads as TGTGCTAGTGGTTTGGTCTCCCTGGGACTAGCGGGAGCTGTAGGGACAGATACGCAGTATTTT.

The chain links TRBV5-1 to TRBJ2-5; D uncertain. CDR3 length equals 13 residues. Per germline, CDR1 SGHRS and CDR2 YFSETQ. V was clipped by 4 bases and J by 7 bases, with 14 bases between them. For the CDR3, the DNA is TGCGCCAGCAGCCTGGACGGATCAGGGACCCAGTACTTC. Its protein product is CASSLDGSGTQYF.